Given below is one T cell receptor beta chain in context. Its cognate antigen has yet to be identified. No much larger clonotype is one base removed from it; base qualities were not supplied. These data belong to a study of T-cell memory formation after mild COVID-19 (dated by TCRdb to about 2021). Turning to the overall study: Most TCR sequence clusters were specific to one of the two donors. T-cell clones expanding and contracting after mild COVID-19 in a couple of donors were tracked by longitudinal TCRalpha and TCRbeta repertoire sequencing. Two young, previously healthy adult volunteers made up the cohort, one male and one female. What the research found in general, with its limitations: The study covered only a couple of mild cases, and larger cohorts including severe cases with pre-infection samples were considered necessary. The second-wave clones that peaked on day 37 were not confirmed to be SARS-CoV-2 specific. Clones contracting from day 15 to 85 had balanced CD4/CD8 phenotypes, while a second wave expanding from day 15 to 37 was biased towards CD4+. Contracting CD4+ clones turned up mainly in the CM and EM memory subsets, whereas EMRA was where CD8+ clones were enriched. Some responding clones were detected in pre-infection memory, suggesting pre-existing cross-reactive memory T cells joined the SARS-CoV-2 response.

V is cut back by 6 bases and J by 7 bases, with 7 bases in the junction unmatched. The CDR3 numbers 15 residues from cysteine through phenylalanine. The retained sequence is limited to the CDR3, 45 bases, with the frame set at the first base. Via the germline V gene, CDR1 is MNHEY and CDR2 SVGAGI. Reads for this sample came from an Illumina NovaSeq 6000. Using 5'RACE with constant-segment primers, TCRalpha and TCRbeta cDNA libraries were constructed, with sample barcodes and unique molecular identifiers added in the process. Trizol reagent was used to extract RNA from every sample. Libraries were amplified in two PCR steps, with a second sample barcode and Illumina TruSeq adapters added in the second step. The libraries were sequenced on an Illumina NovaSeq using 2 x 150 bp paired-end reads. In the original analysis: With migec v1.2.7, reads were demultiplexed and then collapsed into UMI-guided consensus sequences. With mixcr v2.1.11, UMI consensuses were aligned to TRA and TRB V and J templates and assembled into clonotypes. Clonotypes were classified as expanded or contracted when called significant by both edgeR and NoisET, with noise models trained on biological replicates. edgeR calls used a false discovery rate-adjusted p below 0.01 and a log2 fold-change threshold of 1. As an exploratory analysis of dynamics, max-normalized trajectories of the 1000 most abundant clonotypes were examined with PCA combined with hierarchical clustering. Separately sequenced CD4+ and CD8+ repertoires were used to assign a CD4 or CD8 phenotype to each responding clone. TCRdb passed the public sequencing reads through fastp at Q25 and MiXCR, retaining productive beta sequences. Under each unique CDR3 protein, matching rows form one entry showing the most common genes and DNA. For this entry, the V and J calls and clone size follow TCRdb and not the study's own pipeline. Present in this sample are some 290,000 distinct CDR3 sequences, under 20% of which were seen just once. The ten largest account for around a fifth of the sample.

Ficoll-Paque density gradient centrifugation was used to isolate PBMCs. The V and J genes are TRBV6-5 and TRBJ2-1; a stretch of 12 junction bases matches TRBD2. Sequencing was performed on PBMCs or a T cell subset sorted from them (not recorded which). The clonotype was recovered from a man aged 18 to 35 who had mild COVID-19 (a few samples of this study predate the infection). The sample titles of this study are shuffled in the database, so cell type and time point are left out; the donor was told from shared clones. The CDR3 has the sequence CASRGLAGGPNEQFF. Read as DNA, the sequence is TGTGCCAGCAGGGGCCTAGCGGGGGGGCCTAATGAGCAGTTCTTC.